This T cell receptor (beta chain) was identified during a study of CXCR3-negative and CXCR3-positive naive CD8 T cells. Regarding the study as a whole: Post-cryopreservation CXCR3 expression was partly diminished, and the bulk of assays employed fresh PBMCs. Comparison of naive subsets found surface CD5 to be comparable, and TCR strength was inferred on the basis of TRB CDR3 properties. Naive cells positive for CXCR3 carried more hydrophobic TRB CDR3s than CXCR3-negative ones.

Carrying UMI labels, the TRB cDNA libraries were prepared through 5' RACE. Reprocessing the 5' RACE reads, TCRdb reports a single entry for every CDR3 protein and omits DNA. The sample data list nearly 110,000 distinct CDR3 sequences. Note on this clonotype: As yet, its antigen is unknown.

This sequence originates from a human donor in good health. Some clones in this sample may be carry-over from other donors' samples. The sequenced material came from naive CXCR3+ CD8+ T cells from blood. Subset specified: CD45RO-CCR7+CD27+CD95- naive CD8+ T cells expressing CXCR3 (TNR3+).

CDR3 amino acids: CASSEGNYGYTF. This chain uses TRBV12-3 or TRBV12-4 with TRBJ1-2. The CDR3 is 12 amino acids.